This TCR beta chain was identified during a study of beta chain features in type 1 diabetes. Study conclusions and caveats: Across all four CD4+ subsets, people with type 1 diabetes showed modestly shorter TCRB CDR3s.

This CDR3 contains 13 residues. The V end was cut by 0 bases, the J end by 14 bases, with 15 bases between. Germline CDR1 is SNHLY and CDR2 is FYNNEI. Expressed TCRB transcripts were sequenced because the isolated RNA had all been reverse transcribed beforehand. Using immunoSEQ multiplex PCR, the repertoire was profiled, and TCRdb retains in-frame clones only, with some absent. Here the sample spans around 360,000 clones, around 12% being singletons. Concerning this clone: Its antigen remains unidentified.

The TCR was taken from a woman between 18 and 29 years old with type 1 diabetes. The J gene is TRBJ2-3, the V gene TRBV2; D uncertain. The sample consisted of naive CD4+ T cells from blood. CDR3 amino acids: CASSEARSALGYF. As DNA, the CDR3 is TGTGCCAGCAGTGAAGCGCGGTCAGCCCTAGGGTATTTT.